These T cell receptor beta chains were read from a single sample in a study of blood T cell repertoires in COVID-19. The repertoire was sequenced with immunoSEQ multiplex PCR; TCRdb's copy has only in-frame clones and lacks some. The data show 250,000 to 350,000 clones, approximately 86% seen once. Input material: peripheral blood. These receptors were obtained from a human donor with COVID-19, enrolled during active disease. The donor label of this sample is uncertain. The CDR3 runs from the conserved cysteine through the conserved F or W. D genes are given only for firm matches. The size of a clone is reported for some rows only, either as once, few or many, or as a class for expanded clones.

j_call,v_call,clone_size,d_call,cdr3_nt,cdr3_aa
TRBJ1-1,TRBV11-1,NA,NA,TGTGCCAGCAGCTTAGGCAGGGGTACTGAAGCTTTCTTT,CASSLGRGTEAFF
TRBJ1-1,TRBV7-2,once,TRBD1,TGTGCCAGCAGCTTAGGACAGGGCATGAACACTGAAGCTTTCTTT,CASSLGQGMNTEAFF
TRBJ2-7,TRBV27,NA,TRBD1,TGTGCCAGCAGTAAACAGGGGGGCTCCTACGAGCAGTACTTC,CASSKQGGSYEQYF
TRBJ1-1,TRBV29-1,NA,NA,TGCAGCGTTGCTAACGGCGGGAACACTGAAGCTTTCTTT,CSVANGGNTEAFF
TRBJ2-1,TRBV3-1/TRBV3-2,NA,NA,TGTGCCAGCAGCCCTTTAGGAGGGATGAATGAGCAGTTCTTC,CASSPLGGMNEQFF
TRBJ2-7,TRBV12-5,NA,NA,TGTGCTAGTGGCCGGTGGGGCCTCGATAATTACGAGCAGTACTTC,CASGRWGLDNYEQYF
TRBJ1-4,TRBV19,NA,NA,TGTGCCAGTAGGCGGGAAAAACTGTTTTTT,CASRREKLFF
TRBJ1-3,TRBV7-2,NA,TRBD1,TGTGCCAGCAGCTTACAGGGACAGCTAGTACTCTCTGGAAACACCATATATTTT,CASSLQGQLVLSGNTIYF
TRBJ1-5,TRBV27,NA,TRBD1,TGTGCCAGCATCTACCAGGGACAGGGGGCTATTAGCAATCAGCCCCAGCATTTT,CASIYQGQGAISNQPQHF
TRBJ1-3,TRBV7-9,NA,NA,TGTGCCAGCACCCTCCAGGGCCCTGGAAACACCATATATTTT,CASTLQGPGNTIYF
TRBJ1-1,TRBV18,few,NA,TGTGCCAGCTCACTAGGACACCTGAACACTGAAGCTTTCTTT,CASSLGHLNTEAFF
TRBJ1-2,TRBV18,NA,NA,TGTGCCAGCTCACCTATAACAGTGAACTATGGCTACACCTTC,CASSPITVNYGYTF
TRBJ2-5,TRBV5-1,once,NA,TGCGCCAGCTCCTGGACGTGGGGGGTGGAAGAGACCCAGTACTTC,CASSWTWGVEETQYF
TRBJ1-1,TRBV5-1,NA,TRBD1,TGCGCCAGCAGCTTGCCCGACGGATCAGGGACAGGGAACACTGAAGCTTTCTTT,CASSLPDGSGTGNTEAFF
TRBJ2-7,TRBV28,NA,NA,TGTGCCAGCAGCGGCGGGCCTCGGGGCGAGCAGTACTTC,CASSGGPRGEQYF
TRBJ1-6,TRBV7-6,NA,TRBD1,TGTGCCAGCAGCTTACGAACAGGGGGTACCAATTCACCCCTCCACTTT,CASSLRTGGTNSPLHF
TRBJ1-1,TRBV12-3/TRBV12-4,NA,NA,TGTGCCAGCAGTCAGAACACTGAAGCTTTCTTT,CASSQNTEAFF
TRBJ2-7,TRBV6-1,NA,TRBD1,TGTGCCAGCAGTGACCGGGGACAGGGTTTAGACGAGCAGTACTTC,CASSDRGQGLDEQYF
TRBJ2-2,TRBV5-4,once,TRBD2,TGTGCCAGCAACCTGCCGGGACTAGGGACGAACACCGGGGAGCTGTTTTTT,CASNLPGLGTNTGELFF
TRBJ2-5,TRBV5-1,NA,TRBD2,TGCGCCAGCAGCTTGGGACTAGCGCCGAACCAAGAGACCCAGTACTTC,CASSLGLAPNQETQYF
TRBJ2-7,TRBV19,NA,NA,TGTGCCAGTAGTACGCAAGCGGAAAATTACGAGCAGTACTTC,CASSTQAENYEQYF
TRBJ2-3,TRBV7-3,NA,NA,TGTGCCAGCAGCTTAAGTAGGGGTGACACAGATACGCAGTATTTT,CASSLSRGDTDTQYF
TRBJ2-7,TRBV28,NA,NA,TGTGCCAGCAGTACAAGATTCCGGGGGAATTACGAGCAGTACTTC,CASSTRFRGNYEQYF
TRBJ2-5,TRBV11-3,once,NA,TGTGCCAGCAGTCCCGGGAGAGCCCCTGGGGAGACCCAGTACTTC,CASSPGRAPGETQYF
TRBJ1-3,TRBV7-9,NA,TRBD1,TGTGCCAGCAGTCTTAGTGGGACAGCTTGGAACACCATATATTTT,CASSLSGTAWNTIYF
TRBJ2-7,TRBV30,NA,NA,TGTGCCTGGAGGGGGACAAGGGACACCTACGAGCAGTACTTC,CAWRGTRDTYEQYF
TRBJ1-5,TRBV28,NA,NA,TGTGCCAGCAGTCCGTTCGGGGGGCTCAATCAGCCCCAGCATTTT,CASSPFGGLNQPQHF